A selection of T cell receptor beta chains follows, all from one sample in a study of T cell changes during pregnancy in multiple sclerosis. The assay was immunoSEQ multiplex PCR, and TCRdb's table has in-frame clones only and misses some. This table holds fewer than 25,000 clones, less than 95% found once. The sample in question was CD4+ T cells from peripheral blood mononuclear cells, obtained in the third trimester of pregnancy. These receptors originate from a female donor in good health, enrolled as a control in a pregnancy study. Both conserved end residues are trimmed from each CDR3. D genes are given only for firm matches. Some rows mark clone size as missing; the rest say once, few, many or name a class of expanded clone.

v_gene,abundance,d_gene,j_gene,CDR3aa
TRBV30,NA,TRBD1,TRBJ1-4,AWSHGDRGEEKLF
TRBV4-3,NA,NA,TRBJ1-1,ASRMVGASITEAF
TRBV30,NA,NA,TRBJ1-6,AWSGGRDNSPLH
TRBV9,NA,NA,TRBJ1-4,ASSVAGGPLEKLF
TRBV19,few,NA,TRBJ1-1,ASSIGAVKNTEAF
TRBV5-4,NA,TRBD1,TRBJ2-5,ASSFTGGETQY
TRBV4-3,NA,NA,TRBJ1-3,ASSQAGSPGNTIY
TRBV10-3,few,TRBD1,TRBJ1-5,AIGQGGDQPQH
TRBV5-1,NA,TRBD1,TRBJ1-4,ASSQTGGDEKLF
TRBV7-7,NA,NA,TRBJ2-3,ASSRGPGTDTQY
TRBV9,NA,NA,TRBJ2-7,ASSVATGGSGRGYEQY
TRBV7-2,NA,TRBD1,TRBJ1-6,ASSPGGQGNSPLH
TRBV11-2,NA,TRBD2,TRBJ2-4,ASSALAGLAKNIQY
TRBV4-2,NA,TRBD2,TRBJ2-2,ASSPGPAGTSGAPDTGELF
TRBV18,NA,NA,TRBJ1-2,ASSPPGGWNYGYT